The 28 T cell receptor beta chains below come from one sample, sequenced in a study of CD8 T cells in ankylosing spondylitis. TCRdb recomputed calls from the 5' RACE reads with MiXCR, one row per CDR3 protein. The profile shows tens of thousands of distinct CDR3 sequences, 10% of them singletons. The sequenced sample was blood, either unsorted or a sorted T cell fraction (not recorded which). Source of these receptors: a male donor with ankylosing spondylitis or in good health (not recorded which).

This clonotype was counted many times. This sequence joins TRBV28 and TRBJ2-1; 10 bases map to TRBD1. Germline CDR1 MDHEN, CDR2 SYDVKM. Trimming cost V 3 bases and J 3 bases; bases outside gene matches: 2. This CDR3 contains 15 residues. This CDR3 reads CASSFGQGGYNEQFF. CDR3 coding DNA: TGTGCCAGCAGTTTCGGACAGGGGGGCTACAATGAGCAGTTCTTC.

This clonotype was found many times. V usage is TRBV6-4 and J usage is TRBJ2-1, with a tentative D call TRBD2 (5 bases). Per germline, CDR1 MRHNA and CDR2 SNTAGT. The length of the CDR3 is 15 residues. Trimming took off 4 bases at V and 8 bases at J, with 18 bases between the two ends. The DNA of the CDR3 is TGTGCCAGCAGTGGCTCGGACTCGCTGGCAGATGAGCAGTTCTTC. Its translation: CASSGSDSLADEQFF.

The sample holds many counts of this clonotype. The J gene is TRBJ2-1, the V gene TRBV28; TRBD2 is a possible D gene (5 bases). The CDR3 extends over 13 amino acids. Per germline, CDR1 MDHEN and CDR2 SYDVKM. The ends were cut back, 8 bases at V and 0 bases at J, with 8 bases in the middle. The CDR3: CASGLLSYNEQFF. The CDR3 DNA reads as TGTGCCAGCGGACTTCTCTCCTACAATGAGCAGTTCTTC.

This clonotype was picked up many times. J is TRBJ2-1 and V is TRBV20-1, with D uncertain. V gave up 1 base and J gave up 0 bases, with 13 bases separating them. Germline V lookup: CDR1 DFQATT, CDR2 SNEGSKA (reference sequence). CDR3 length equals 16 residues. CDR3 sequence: CSARGIRLDSYNEQFF. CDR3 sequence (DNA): TGCAGTGCTAGAGGAATACGGTTAGACTCCTACAATGAGCAGTTCTTC.

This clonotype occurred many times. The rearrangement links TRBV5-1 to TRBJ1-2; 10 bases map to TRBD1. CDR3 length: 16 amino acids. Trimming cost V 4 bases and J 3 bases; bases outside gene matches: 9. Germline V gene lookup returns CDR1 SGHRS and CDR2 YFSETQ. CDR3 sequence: CASSRGTGEYYYGYTF. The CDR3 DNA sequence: TGCGCCAGCAGCCGAGGGACAGGGGAGTATTACTATGGCTACACCTTC.

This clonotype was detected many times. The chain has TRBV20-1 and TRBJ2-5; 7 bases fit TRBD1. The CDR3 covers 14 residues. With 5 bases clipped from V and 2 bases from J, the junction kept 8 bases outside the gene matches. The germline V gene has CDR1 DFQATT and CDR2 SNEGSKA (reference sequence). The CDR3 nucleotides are TGCAGTGCTCCTTTGACAGGGCGTCAAGAGACCCAGTACTTC. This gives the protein CSAPLTGRQETQYF.

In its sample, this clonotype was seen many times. CDR3 loop: CASSRGQGGRNQPQHF. The CDR3 bases are TGTGCCAGCAGCCGCGGACAAGGGGGACGAAATCAGCCCCAGCATTTT. The gene calls are TRBV12-3 or TRBV12-4 and TRBJ1-5, with a tentative D call TRBD1 (6 bases). The V gene lost 6 bases and the J gene lost 4 bases, with 19 bases spanning the gap. The CDR3 extends over 16 amino acids.

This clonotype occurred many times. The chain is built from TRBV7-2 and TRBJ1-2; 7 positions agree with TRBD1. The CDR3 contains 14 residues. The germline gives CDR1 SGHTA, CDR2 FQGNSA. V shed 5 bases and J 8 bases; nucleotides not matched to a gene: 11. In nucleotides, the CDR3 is TGTGCCAGCAGCCCAAGACAGGGTTTAGCAGGCTACACCTTC. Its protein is CASSPRQGLAGYTF. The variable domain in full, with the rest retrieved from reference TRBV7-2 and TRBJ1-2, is GAGVSQSPSNKVTEKGKDVELRCDPISGHTALYWYRQSLGQGLEFLIYFQGNSAPDKSGLPSDRFSAERTGGSVSTLTIQRTQQEDSAVYLCASSPRQGLAGYTFGSGTRLTVV.

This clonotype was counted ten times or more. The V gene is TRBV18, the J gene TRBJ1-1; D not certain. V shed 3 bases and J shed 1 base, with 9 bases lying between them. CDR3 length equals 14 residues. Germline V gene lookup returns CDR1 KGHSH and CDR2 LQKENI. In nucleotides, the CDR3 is TGTGCCAGCTCACCCGGGTCGTCGAACACTGAAGCTTTCTTT. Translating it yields CASSPGSSNTEAFF.

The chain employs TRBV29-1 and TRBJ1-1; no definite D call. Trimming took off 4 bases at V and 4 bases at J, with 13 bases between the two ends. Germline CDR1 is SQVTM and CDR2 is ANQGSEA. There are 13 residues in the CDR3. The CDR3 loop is CSVARGVGTEAFF. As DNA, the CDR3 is TGCAGCGTTGCCCGTGGGGTGGGCACTGAAGCTTTCTTT. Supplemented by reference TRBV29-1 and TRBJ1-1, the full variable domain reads SAVISQKPSRDICQRGTSLTIQCQVDSQVTMMFWYRQQPGQSLTLIATANQGSEATYESGFVIDKFPISRPNLTFSTLTVSNMSPEDSSIYLCSVARGVGTEAFFGQGTRLTVV.

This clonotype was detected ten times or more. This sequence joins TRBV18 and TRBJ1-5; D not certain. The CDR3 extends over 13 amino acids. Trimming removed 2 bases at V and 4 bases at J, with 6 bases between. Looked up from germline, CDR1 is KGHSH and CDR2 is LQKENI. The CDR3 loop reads CASSPTANQPQHF. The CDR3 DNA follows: TGTGCCAGCTCACCAACGGCAAATCAGCCCCAGCATTTT.

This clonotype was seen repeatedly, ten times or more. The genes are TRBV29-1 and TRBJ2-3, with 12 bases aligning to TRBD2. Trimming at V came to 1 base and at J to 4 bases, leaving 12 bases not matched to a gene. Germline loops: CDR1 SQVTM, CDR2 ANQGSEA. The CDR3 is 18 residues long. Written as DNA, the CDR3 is TGCAGCGTTGAAGGGACTAGCGGGACGAGGGGAACGTCAGATACGCAGTATTTT. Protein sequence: CSVEGTSGTRGTSDTQYF.

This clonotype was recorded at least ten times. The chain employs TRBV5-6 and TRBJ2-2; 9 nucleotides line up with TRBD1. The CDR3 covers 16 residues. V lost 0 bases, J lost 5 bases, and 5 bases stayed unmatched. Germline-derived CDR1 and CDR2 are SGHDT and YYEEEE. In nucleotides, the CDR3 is TGTGCCAGCAGCTTGGCGGGACAGGGCCCAACCGGGGAGCTGTTTTTT. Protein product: CASSLAGQGPTGELFF.

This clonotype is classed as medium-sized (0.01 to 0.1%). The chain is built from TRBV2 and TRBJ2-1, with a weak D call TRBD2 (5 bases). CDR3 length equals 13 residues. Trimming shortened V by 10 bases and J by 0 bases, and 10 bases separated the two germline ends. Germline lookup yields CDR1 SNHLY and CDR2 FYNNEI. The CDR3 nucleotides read TGTGCCACGCGAGGGAGCTCCTACAATGAGCAGTTCTTC. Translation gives CATRGSSYNEQFF.

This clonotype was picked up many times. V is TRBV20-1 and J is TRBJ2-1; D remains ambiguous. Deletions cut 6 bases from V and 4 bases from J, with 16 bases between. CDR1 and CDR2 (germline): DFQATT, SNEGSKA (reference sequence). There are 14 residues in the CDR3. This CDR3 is CSAVHELLYNEQFF. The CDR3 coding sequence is TGCAGTGCCGTACACGAGTTACTATACAATGAGCAGTTCTTC.

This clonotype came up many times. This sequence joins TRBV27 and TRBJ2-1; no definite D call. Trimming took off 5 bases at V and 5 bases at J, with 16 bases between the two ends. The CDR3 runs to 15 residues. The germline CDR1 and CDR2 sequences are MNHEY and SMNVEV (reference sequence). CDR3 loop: CASSNQVTLNNEQFF. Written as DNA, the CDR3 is TGTGCCAGCAGTAACCAGGTTACCCTTAACAATGAGCAGTTCTTC.

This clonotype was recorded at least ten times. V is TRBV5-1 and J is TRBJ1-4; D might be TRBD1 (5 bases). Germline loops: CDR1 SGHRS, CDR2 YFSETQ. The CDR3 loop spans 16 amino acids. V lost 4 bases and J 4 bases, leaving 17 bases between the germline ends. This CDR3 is CASSPGDRGHNEKLFF. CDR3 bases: TGCGCCAGCAGCCCGGGGGATCGGGGCCATAATGAAAAACTGTTTTTT.

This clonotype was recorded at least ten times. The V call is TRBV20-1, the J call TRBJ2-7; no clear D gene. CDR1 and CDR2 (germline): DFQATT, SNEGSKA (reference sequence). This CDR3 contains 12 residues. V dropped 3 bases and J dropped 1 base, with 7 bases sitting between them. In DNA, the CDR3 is TGCAGTGCTAGCGAGCTGTCCTACGAGCAGTACTTC. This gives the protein CSASELSYEQYF.

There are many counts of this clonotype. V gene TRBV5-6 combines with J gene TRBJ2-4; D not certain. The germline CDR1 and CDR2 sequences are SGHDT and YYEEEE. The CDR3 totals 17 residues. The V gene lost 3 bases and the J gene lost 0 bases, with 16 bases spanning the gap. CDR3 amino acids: CASSSLTLGLAKNIQYF. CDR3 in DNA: TGTGCCAGCAGCTCCTTGACCCTAGGGCTAGCCAAAAACATTCAGTACTTC.

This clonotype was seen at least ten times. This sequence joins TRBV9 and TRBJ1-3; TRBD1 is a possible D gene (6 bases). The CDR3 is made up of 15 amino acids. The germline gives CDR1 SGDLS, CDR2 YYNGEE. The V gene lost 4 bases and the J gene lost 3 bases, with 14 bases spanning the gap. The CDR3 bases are TGTGCCAGCAGCCCACAGGGTATCGGTGGAAACACCATATATTTT. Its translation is CASSPQGIGGNTIYF.

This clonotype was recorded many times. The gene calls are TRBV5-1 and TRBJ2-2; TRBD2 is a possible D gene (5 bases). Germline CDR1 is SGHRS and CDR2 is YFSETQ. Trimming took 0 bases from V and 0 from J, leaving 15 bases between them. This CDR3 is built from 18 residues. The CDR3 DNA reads TGCGCCAGCAGCTTGGCAGAACTAGACACGTCGAACACCGGGGAGCTGTTTTTT. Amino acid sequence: CASSLAELDTSNTGELFF.

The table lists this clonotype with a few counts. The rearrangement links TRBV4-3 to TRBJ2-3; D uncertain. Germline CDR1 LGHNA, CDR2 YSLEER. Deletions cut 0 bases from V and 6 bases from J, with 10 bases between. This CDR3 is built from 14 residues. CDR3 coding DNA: TGCGCCAGCAGCCAAGAATCCATCAGGGATACGCAGTATTTT. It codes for CASSQESIRDTQYF.

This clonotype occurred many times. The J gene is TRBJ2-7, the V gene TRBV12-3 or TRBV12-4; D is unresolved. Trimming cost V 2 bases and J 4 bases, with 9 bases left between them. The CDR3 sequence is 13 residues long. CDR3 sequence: CASSLRHLYEQYF. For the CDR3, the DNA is TGTGCCAGCAGTTTAAGGCACCTATACGAGCAGTACTTC.

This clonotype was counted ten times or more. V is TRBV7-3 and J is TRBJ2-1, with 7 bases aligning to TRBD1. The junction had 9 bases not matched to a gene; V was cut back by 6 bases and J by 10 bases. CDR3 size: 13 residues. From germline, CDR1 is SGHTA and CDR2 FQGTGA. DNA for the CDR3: TGTGCCAGCAGTTCGGACAGGACAACCGAGCAGTTCTTC. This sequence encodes CASSSDRTTEQFF.

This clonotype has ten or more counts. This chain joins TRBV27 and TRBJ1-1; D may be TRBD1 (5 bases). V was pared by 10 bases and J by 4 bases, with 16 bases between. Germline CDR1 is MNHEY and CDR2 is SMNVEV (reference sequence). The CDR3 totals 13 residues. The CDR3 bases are TGTGCCACCACACCCTACGGGGGCACTGAAGCTTTCTTT. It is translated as CATTPYGGTEAFF.

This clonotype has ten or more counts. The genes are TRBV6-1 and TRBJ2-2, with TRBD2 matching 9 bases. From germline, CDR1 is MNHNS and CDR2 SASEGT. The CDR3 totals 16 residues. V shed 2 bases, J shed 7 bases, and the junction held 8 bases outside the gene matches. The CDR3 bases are TGTGCCAGCAGTGAAACCAGCGGGAGGATGGGCGGGGAGCTGTTTTTT. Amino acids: CASSETSGRMGGELFF.

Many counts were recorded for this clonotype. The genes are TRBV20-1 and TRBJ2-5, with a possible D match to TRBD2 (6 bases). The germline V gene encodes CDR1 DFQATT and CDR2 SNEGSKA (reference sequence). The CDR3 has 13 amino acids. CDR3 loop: CSARTGVGETQYF. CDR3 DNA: TGCAGCGCTCGCACGGGAGTGGGGGAGACCCAGTACTTC.

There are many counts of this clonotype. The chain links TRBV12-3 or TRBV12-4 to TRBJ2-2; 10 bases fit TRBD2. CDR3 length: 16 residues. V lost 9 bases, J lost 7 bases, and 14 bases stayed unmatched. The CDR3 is CASFAGLAGDVGELFF. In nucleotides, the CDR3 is TGTGCCAGTTTTGCGGGGCTAGCGGGAGATGTCGGGGAGCTGTTTTTT.